The 13 T cell receptor beta chains listed next were all sequenced from one sample in a study of identifying expanded T cells in peripheral blood. Assay used: immunoSEQ multiplex PCR; TCRdb lists only in-frame clones, some missing. The repertoire consists of 90,000 or so clones, with approximately 83% occurring once and the leading ten covering 5.5% to 6.5%. The sequenced sample was blood. The receptors were gathered from a person aged 18-70 years in good health.

V is TRBV4-1 and J is TRBJ2-5; 8 nucleotides align to TRBD2. The CDR3 loop spans 13 amino acids. The germline V gene has CDR1 MGHRA and CDR2 YSYEKL. With 2 bases clipped from V and 9 bases from J, the junction kept 5 bases outside the gene matches. CDR3 in amino acids: CASSQIVGGAQYF. CDR3 coding DNA: TGCGCCAGCAGCCAAATAGTCGGGGGGGCCCAGTACTTC.

The chain uses TRBV13 and TRBJ2-1; 11 bases line up with TRBD2. Germline CDR1 reads PRHDT; CDR2 reads FYEKMQ (reference sequence). The J segment lost 6 bases and the V segment lost 4 bases, leaving 8 bases of the junction unmatched. The CDR3 extends over 16 amino acids. The CDR3 loop is CASSSFGTSGSNEQFF. The CDR3 region has the DNA TGTGCCAGCAGCTCATTCGGGACTAGCGGATCCAATGAGCAGTTCTTC.

This clone showed up just once. V and J are TRBV7-2 and TRBJ2-2; perhaps TRBD2 as D (6 bases). CDR1 is SGHTA, CDR2 FQGNSA, per germline. V was trimmed by 1 base and J by 5 bases, leaving 11 bases between them. The CDR3 is 15 residues long. In nucleotides, the CDR3 is TGTGCCAGCAGCTTAGTCGCGGGACTTACCGGGGAGCTGTTTTTT. Translating it yields CASSLVAGLTGELFF.

The chain carries TRBV4-3 and TRBJ2-7; 9 positions match TRBD1. V dropped 1 base and J dropped 4; count of bases not matched to a gene: 2. CDR1 LGHNA and CDR2 YSLEER come from the germline V gene. This CDR3 contains 14 residues. The CDR3 here is CASSQAQGAYEQYF. CDR3 nucleotide sequence: TGCGCCAGCAGCCAAGCACAGGGGGCGTACGAGCAGTACTTC.

The chain couples TRBV6-6 to TRBJ1-1; 10 bases are a match to TRBD1. The CDR3 extends over 16 amino acids. J gave up 1 base and V 7 bases, and 9 bases lay outside the gene matches. Germline assignment: CDR1 MNHNY and CDR2 SVGAGI (reference sequence). This CDR3 reads CASNPRDRGRNTEAFF. DNA for the CDR3: TGTGCCAGCAACCCTAGGGACAGGGGACGGAACACTGAAGCTTTCTTT.

This chain links TRBV14 with TRBJ2-7, with D perhaps TRBD2 (5 bases). V shed 0 bases and J shed 6 bases, with 15 bases lying between them. The CDR3 extends over 15 amino acids. Germline V gene lookup returns CDR1 SGHDN and CDR2 FVKESK. The CDR3 nucleotides are TGTGCCAGCAGCCAAGATGTCGGTCGGGGATCCGAGCAGTACTTC. It encodes CASSQDVGRGSEQYF.

The J gene is TRBJ1-2, the V gene TRBV11-3, with unresolved D. CDR1 is SGHNT, CDR2 YENEEA, per germline. V lost 1 base and J lost 5, with 5 bases in between. The CDR3 is 12 amino acids. The CDR3 DNA is TGTGCCAGCAGCTTAGCAGCGTATGGCTACACCTTC. The encoded protein is CASSLAAYGYTF.

There are a few counts of this clone. The J gene is TRBJ1-2, the V gene TRBV6-5; no clear D. The V end lost 7 bases, the J end lost 2 bases, and 11 bases lay between the germline ends. The CDR3 runs 13 residues. Per germline, CDR1 MNHEY and CDR2 SVGAGI. The CDR3 sequence is CASKRDLNYGYTF. The DNA for the CDR3 is TGTGCCAGCAAAAGGGATTTAAACTATGGCTACACCTTC.

This rearrangement joins TRBV5-1 to TRBJ1-6; no clear D. Trimming removed 0 bases from V and 9 bases from J, with 16 bases in between. From germline, CDR1 is SGHRS and CDR2 YFSETQ. This CDR3 has 16 residues. This CDR3 reads CASSLVWVLHSSPLHF. CDR3 coding DNA: TGCGCCAGCAGCTTGGTGTGGGTTCTTCATTCTTCACCCCTCCACTTT.

This clone came up once. CDR3: CASSLFKGQGWKETQYF. CDR3 in DNA: TGTGCCAGCAGCCTCTTCAAGGGACAAGGTTGGAAAGAGACCCAGTACTTC. The chain employs TRBV7-9 and TRBJ2-5; D possibly corresponds to TRBD1 (6 bases). The CDR3 spans 17 residues. Germline V gene data show CDR1 as SEHNR and CDR2 as FQNEAQ (reference sequence). Trimming shortened V by 5 bases and J by 3 bases, and 22 bases separated the two germline ends. The full variable domain, its missing parts supplied by reference TRBV7-9 and TRBJ2-5, is DTGVSQNPRHKITKRGQNVTFRCDPISEHNRLYWYRQTLGQGPEFLTYFQNEAQLEKSRLLSDRFSAERPKGSFSTLEIQRTEQGDSAMYLCASSLFKGQGWKETQYFGPGTRLLVL.

The chain joins TRBV1 to TRBJ2-5; TRBD1 reflects the table's D call only, with no check against the DNA. TRBV1 is described as a pseudogene. CDR3 length equals 14 residues. The CDR3 DNA is TGCACCAGCAGCCAAGGTAGGGGCTCGGAGACCCAGTACTTC. Amino acid sequence: CTSSQGRGSETQYF.

The rearrangement joins TRBV11-3 to TRBJ1-2; D is ambiguous. Germline CDR1 and CDR2: SGHNT and YENEEA. Trimming left V 6 bases short and J 4 bases short, with 18 bases between. This CDR3 comprises 15 residues. In DNA, the CDR3 is TGTGCCAGCAGAAGCTCAAGAGGACGCACCTATGGCTACACCTTC. This gives the protein CASRSSRGRTYGYTF.

The chain is built from TRBV2 and TRBJ2-2; tentatively, D is TRBD2 (6 bases). In germline, CDR1 is SNHLY, CDR2 FYNNEI. Trimming removed 11 bases from V and 6 bases from J, with 10 bases in between. The CDR3 has 11 residues. CDR3 amino acids: CAVRRAGELFF. Written as DNA, the CDR3 is TGTGCCGTAAGGAGGGCCGGGGAGCTGTTTTTT.